Included here is one T cell receptor beta chain sequence, with context. Sequencing used immunoSEQ multiplex PCR; TCRdb keeps in-frame clones, though not all of them. Of 400,000 to 450,000 clones in the sample, about 90% were seen once. This sample was taken from a study of Ad26.COV2.S vaccination and SARS-CoV-2 variants. Study summary: Ad26.COV2.S arm of COV1001 included the donor.

Treatment here: some 20 received Ad26.COV2.S at low or high dose, single or two shots; 5 received placebo; per-sample allocation not given. Specimen acquisition occurred on day 63 following the initial vaccine or placebo injection. Cohort 1b enrolled adults aged 18-55 years in Boston. The study used a vaccine consisting of an Ad26 vector that expressed Wuhan-strain SARS-CoV-2 spike. This CDR3 region has 14 residues. The germline CDR1 and CDR2 sequences are SQVTM and ANQGSEA. V lost 6 bases and J lost 5, with 16 bases in between. Sequences were derived from peripheral blood, sampled in a trial of Ad26.COV2.S vaccine versus placebo. This clonotype was obtained from a person between 18 and 59 years old who received the Ad26.COV2.S COVID-19 vaccine or a placebo. This rearrangement joins TRBV29-1 to TRBJ1-4, with a weak D call TRBD1 (5 bases). CDR3 sequence (DNA): TGCAGCGTCCTTCCCCGCAGGGCGAATGAAAAACTGTTTTTT. It encodes CSVLPRRANEKLFF.